This T cell receptor beta chain was captured in a study of spatial heterogeneity in lung cancer. Time point of the sample: blood at routine non-recurrence follow-up after resection. Whole RNA, isolated from tumor, nontumor lung or frozen PBMC, was sequenced without prior sorting. Every TCR cDNA molecule carried a tag that served as a unique molecular identifier. MiXCR, applied by TCRdb to the 5' RACE reads, yields one record per CDR3 protein. The data hold some 20,000 distinct CDR3 sequences, with 9.2% observed a single time. This CDR3 comprises 17 residues. Germline CDR1 and CDR2: SGHTA and FQGNSA. Unmatched junction bases numbered 18, after V lost 3 bases and J lost 8 bases. About this clonotype: What it recognizes is unknown.

Study-level results: At resection, ubiquitous expanded tumor TCRs appeared in blood more than at follow-up.

The clonotype originates from a male donor with early-stage non-small cell lung cancer. Sequenced material: PBMCs, taken at follow-up. This chain connects TRBV7-2 to TRBJ1-1; 7 bases agree with TRBD1. CDR3 coding DNA: TGTGCCAGCAGCTTTCCCCCGGGGGACAGCTTGCTATTCGAAGCTTTCTTT. This codes for CASSFPPGDSLLFEAFF.